This T cell receptor (beta chain) stems from a study of blood T cell repertoires in COVID-19. Across the whole study: Donors in the United States, Italy and Spain gave samples during acute or convalescent COVID-19. PBMCs, B-cell-depleted T cells, or T cells provided the cDNA or gDNA that made up the material.

V was clipped by 0 bases and J by 3 bases, with 9 bases between them. Germline assignment: CDR1 LNHNV and CDR2 YYDKDF (reference sequence). This CDR3 is built from 15 residues. In the original processing: For nucleated cells, counts were estimated from reference gene primer amplification. The protocol was immunoSEQ multiplex PCR, while the TCRdb copy is restricted to in-frame clones and leaves out a portion. V and J calls plus clone size are reproduced from that table; the DNA served to infer D and trimming. The sample lists about 200,000 clones, roughly 91% occurring once. The sample was peripheral blood. The receptor's source is a human donor in a cohort sampled during active COVID-19. This chain connects TRBV15 to TRBJ1-3, with D possibly matching TRBD1 (5 bases). Written as DNA, the CDR3 is TGTGCCACCAGCAGAGATGCGGGGGATGGAAACACCATATATTTT. Protein: CATSRDAGDGNTIYF.